The present T cell receptor beta chain was sequenced within a study of blood T cell repertoires in COVID-19. Libraries were prepared by immunoSEQ multiplex PCR; TCRdb keeps only in-frame clonotypes and omits some of them. The data contain 350,000 to 450,000 clones, around nine tenths of them singletons. The germline V gene has CDR1 KGHSH and CDR2 LQKENI. The CDR3 is 15 residues long. With V trimmed by 5 bases and J by 2 bases, 7 bases remained unmatched. The rearrangement uses TRBV18 and TRBJ1-1; 8 positions match TRBD1. The TCR originated in a woman younger than 45 who had recovered from COVID-19. Sequencing was carried out using PBMCs or T cells enriched from blood (not recorded which). The CDR3 protein is CASSNQGAFNTEAFF. CDR3 in DNA: TGTGCCAGCTCAAATCAGGGGGCGTTTAACACTGAAGCTTTCTTT.